What follows is one T cell receptor beta chain and its context. In the authors' methods: Cell counts per sample came from amplifying reference gene primers. Only in-frame clones appear in the TCRdb table, and some are missing; sequencing was by immunoSEQ multiplex PCR. That table supplies the V and J calls and clone size; D and trimming were determined from the DNA. The sample lists approximately 130,000 clones; around four fifths were seen once. The germline gives CDR1 MDHEN, CDR2 SYDVKM. CDR3 size: 14 residues. The J segment lost 5 bases and the V segment lost 7 bases, leaving 5 bases of the junction unmatched. The record originates from a study of blood T cell repertoires in COVID-19. About the study: Samples came from the United States, Italy and Spain, spanning acute and convalescent COVID-19. T cells, B-cell-depleted T cells, or PBMCs supplied cDNA or gDNA.

V is TRBV28 and J is TRBJ2-5; 12 nucleotides agree with TRBD2. The sequence was obtained from an elderly man with acute or convalescent COVID-19. The source material was peripheral blood. CDR3 region: CASTSSGRGETQYF. The DNA for the CDR3 is TGTGCCAGCACCTCTAGCGGGAGGGGGGAGACCCAGTACTTC.